This T cell receptor (beta chain) derives from a study of T cells in Graves' hyperthyroidism and ophthalmopathy. Amplification of TCR beta CDR3 regions used RNA as the template. Carried out on the TCR CDR3, a first-round RT-PCR used the HTBI primer set. TCRdb recomputed calls from the multiplex PCR reads with MiXCR, one row per CDR3 protein. Of roughly 350,000 distinct CDR3 sequences detected, more than 14% appear once; the ten largest clones hold roughly a fifth. Trimming cost V 11 bases and J 2 bases, with 12 bases left between them. Germline V CDR1 and CDR2: MNHNS, SASEGT. CDR3 size: 12 residues. Sequenced input: blood. V and J are TRBV6-1 and TRBJ2-5; maybe TRBD2 (6 bases). This TCR derives from a woman in her twenties or thirties with Graves' ophthalmopathy. The CDR3 DNA reads as TGTGCCGGCCTGGAGGGTCAAGAGACCCAGTACTTC. Translated: CAGLEGQETQYF.